Reported below is one T cell receptor (beta chain). This entry comes from a study of blood T cell repertoires in COVID-19. Whole-study context: The analysed material was cDNA or gDNA that came from T cells, B-cell-depleted T cells, or PBMCs.

Assay: immunoSEQ multiplex PCR; the TCRdb copy retains only in-frame clones and omits some. The sample has under 250,000 clones, approximately 80% seen once. Germline V gene lookup returns CDR1 MDHEN and CDR2 SYDVKM. This CDR3 spans 14 amino acids. V lost 5 bases and J lost 0, with 10 bases in between. Sequencing was performed on peripheral blood. The genes are TRBV28 and TRBJ1-2; D possibly corresponds to TRBD1 (6 bases). The clonotype comes from a man aged 80 or over with acute or convalescent COVID-19. CDR3 residues: CASSTGTPNYGYTF. The CDR3 DNA reads TGTGCCAGCAGTACCGGGACACCTAACTATGGCTACACCTTC.